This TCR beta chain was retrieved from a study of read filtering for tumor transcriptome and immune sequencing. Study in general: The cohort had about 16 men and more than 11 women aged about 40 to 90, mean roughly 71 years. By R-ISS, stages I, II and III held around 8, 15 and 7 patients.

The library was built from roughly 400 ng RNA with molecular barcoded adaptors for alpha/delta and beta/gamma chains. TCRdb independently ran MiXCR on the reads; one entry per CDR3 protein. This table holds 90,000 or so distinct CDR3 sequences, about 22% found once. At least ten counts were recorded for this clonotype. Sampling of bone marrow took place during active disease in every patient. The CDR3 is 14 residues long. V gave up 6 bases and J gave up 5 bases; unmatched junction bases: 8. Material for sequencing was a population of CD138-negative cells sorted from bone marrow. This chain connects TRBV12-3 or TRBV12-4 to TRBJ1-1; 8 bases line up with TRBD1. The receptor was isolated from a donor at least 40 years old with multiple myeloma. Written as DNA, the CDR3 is TGTGCCAGCAGCCAACAGGGGGTGAGGACTGAAGCTTTCTTT. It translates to CASSQQGVRTEAFF.